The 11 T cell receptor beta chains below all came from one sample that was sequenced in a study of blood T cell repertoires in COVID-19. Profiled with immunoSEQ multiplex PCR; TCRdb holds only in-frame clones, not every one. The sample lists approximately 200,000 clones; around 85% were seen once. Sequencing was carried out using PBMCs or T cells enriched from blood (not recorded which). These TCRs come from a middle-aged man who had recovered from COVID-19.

As DNA, the CDR3 is TGTGCCAGCAGGCCGCTGGGGACAGGACGCAATGAGCAGTTCTTC. This gives the protein CASRPLGTGRNEQFF. The genes are TRBV14 and TRBJ2-1; TRBD1 matches 8 bases. The V segment lost 6 bases and the J segment 6 bases; nucleotides outside the gene matches: 10. Germline assignment: CDR1 SGHDN and CDR2 FVKESK. CDR3 size: 15 residues.

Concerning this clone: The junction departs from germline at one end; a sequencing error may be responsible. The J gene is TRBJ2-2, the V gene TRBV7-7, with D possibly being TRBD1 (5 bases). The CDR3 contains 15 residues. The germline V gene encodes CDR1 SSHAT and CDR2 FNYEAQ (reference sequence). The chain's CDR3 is CASSLSRANTGELFF. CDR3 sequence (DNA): TGTGCTAGCAGCTTATCCAGGGCGAACACCGGGGAGCTGTTTTTT.

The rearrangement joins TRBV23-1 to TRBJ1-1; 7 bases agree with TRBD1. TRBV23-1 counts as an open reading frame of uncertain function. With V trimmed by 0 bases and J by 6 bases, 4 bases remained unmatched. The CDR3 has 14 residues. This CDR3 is CASSQSTGHPEAFF. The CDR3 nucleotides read TGCGCCAGCAGTCAATCGACAGGGCACCCTGAAGCTTTCTTT.

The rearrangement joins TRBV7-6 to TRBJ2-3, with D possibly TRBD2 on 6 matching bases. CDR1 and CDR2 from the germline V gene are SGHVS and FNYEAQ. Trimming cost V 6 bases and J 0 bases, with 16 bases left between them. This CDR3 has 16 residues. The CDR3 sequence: CASRALAGTSTDTQYF. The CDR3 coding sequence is TGTGCCAGCAGGGCTTTGGCGGGGACTAGCACAGATACGCAGTATTTT.

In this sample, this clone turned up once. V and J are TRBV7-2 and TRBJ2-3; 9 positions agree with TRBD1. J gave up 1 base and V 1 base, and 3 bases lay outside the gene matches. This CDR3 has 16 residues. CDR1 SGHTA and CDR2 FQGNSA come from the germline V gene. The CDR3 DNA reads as TGTGCCAGCAGCTTAGATCGGACAGGGGGCACAGATACGCAGTATTTT. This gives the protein CASSLDRTGGTDTQYF.

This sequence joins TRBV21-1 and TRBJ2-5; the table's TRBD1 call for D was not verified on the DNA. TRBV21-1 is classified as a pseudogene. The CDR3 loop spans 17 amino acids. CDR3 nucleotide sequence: TGTGCCAGCAGCAAAGATCGACAGGAGGATTTCCAAGAGACCCAGTACTTC. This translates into CASSKDRQEDFQETQYF.

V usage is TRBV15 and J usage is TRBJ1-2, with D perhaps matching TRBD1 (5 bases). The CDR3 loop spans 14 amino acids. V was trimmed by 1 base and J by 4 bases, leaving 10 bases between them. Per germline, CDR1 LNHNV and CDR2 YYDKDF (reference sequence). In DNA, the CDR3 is TGTGCCACCAGCAGAGGTGACAGTACCTATGGCTACACCTTC. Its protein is CATSRGDSTYGYTF.

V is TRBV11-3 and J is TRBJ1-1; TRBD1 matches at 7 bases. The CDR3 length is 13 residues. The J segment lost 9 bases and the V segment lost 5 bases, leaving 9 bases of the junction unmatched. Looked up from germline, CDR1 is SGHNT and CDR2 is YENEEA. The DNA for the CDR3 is TGTGCCAGCAGCGTAAGCCGGGACAGTAAAGCTTTCTTT. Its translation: CASSVSRDSKAFF.

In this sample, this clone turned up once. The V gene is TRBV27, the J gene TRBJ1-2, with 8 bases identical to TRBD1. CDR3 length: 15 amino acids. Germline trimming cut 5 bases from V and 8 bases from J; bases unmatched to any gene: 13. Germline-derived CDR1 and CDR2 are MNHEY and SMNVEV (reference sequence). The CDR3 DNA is TGTGCCAGCAGTCCGGGACAGGTTAGGGGTTGGGGCTACACCTTC. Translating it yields CASSPGQVRGWGYTF.

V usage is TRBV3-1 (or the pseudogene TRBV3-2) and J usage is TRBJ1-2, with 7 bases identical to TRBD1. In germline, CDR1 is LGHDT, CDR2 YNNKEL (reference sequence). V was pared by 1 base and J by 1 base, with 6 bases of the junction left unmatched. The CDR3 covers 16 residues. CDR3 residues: CASSQAVRQGNYGYTF. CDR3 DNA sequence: TGTGCCAGCAGCCAAGCTGTCAGACAGGGTAACTATGGCTACACCTTC.

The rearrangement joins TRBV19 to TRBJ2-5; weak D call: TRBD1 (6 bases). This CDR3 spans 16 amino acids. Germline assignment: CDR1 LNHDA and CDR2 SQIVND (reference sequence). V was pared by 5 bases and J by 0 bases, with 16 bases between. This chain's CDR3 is CASSLGQGTHQETQYF. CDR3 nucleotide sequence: TGTGCCAGTAGTCTCGGGCAGGGGACCCACCAAGAGACCCAGTACTTC.